The entry below gives a single TCR beta chain sequence along with its context. The authors' processing: Counts of nucleated cells, estimated from reference gene primer amplification, were obtained. The repertoire was sequenced with immunoSEQ multiplex PCR; TCRdb's copy has only in-frame clones and lacks some. That table furnishes V, J and clone size, whereas the DNA furnished D and trimming. The table has 65,000 to 75,000 clones, 75% to 95% seen once. The data were obtained in a study of blood T cell repertoires in COVID-19. Study as a whole: Sites in the United States, Italy and Spain provided acute and convalescent COVID-19 samples. T cells, B-cell-depleted T cells, or PBMCs supplied cDNA or gDNA.

Germline V CDR1 and CDR2: SGHAT, FQNNGV. Trimming removed 0 bases from V and 4 bases from J; junction bases left unmatched: 10. This CDR3 has 18 amino acids. Source material: peripheral blood. This sequence was found in a human donor with active COVID-19. The donor label of this sample is uncertain. The chain joins TRBV11-2 to TRBJ2-1; 9 bases match TRBD1. As DNA, the CDR3 is TGTGCCAGCAGCTTAGAGCCCCCTTCCGGGACAGGGTACAATGAGCAGTTCTTC. It yields the protein CASSLEPPSGTGYNEQFF.